The subject of this entry is one TCR beta chain. The antigen is unknown. Healthy donors had no documented immune events, such as infections, while sampled. This entry comes from a study of identifying expanded T cells in peripheral blood. Broader study findings: Differentially abundant clones: about 1.3 between replicates, around 16 at roughly 2 weeks, over 18 at four. Variance in clone template counts between approximately 2-week samples significantly increased with total template count across all healthy donors.

The data were produced by immunoSEQ multiplex PCR, yet TCRdb's version contains in-frame clones alone and is incomplete. The data contain roughly 90,000 clones, approximately 85% of them seen just once; the ten biggest clones take up just under 4.5%. The CDR3 has 14 residues. CDR1 and CDR2 from the germline V gene are SGHVS and FNYEAQ. V lost 5 bases to trimming and J lost 3 bases, with 13 bases between them. V gene TRBV7-6 combines with J gene TRBJ1-1; possible D gene TRBD1, 5 bases. Sequencing was carried out using blood. This receptor was obtained from a person aged 18-69 years in good health. CDR3 sequence (DNA): TGTGCCAGCAGCCCTTGGGACGGTTACACTGAAGCTTTCTTT. As protein: CASSPWDGYTEAFF.